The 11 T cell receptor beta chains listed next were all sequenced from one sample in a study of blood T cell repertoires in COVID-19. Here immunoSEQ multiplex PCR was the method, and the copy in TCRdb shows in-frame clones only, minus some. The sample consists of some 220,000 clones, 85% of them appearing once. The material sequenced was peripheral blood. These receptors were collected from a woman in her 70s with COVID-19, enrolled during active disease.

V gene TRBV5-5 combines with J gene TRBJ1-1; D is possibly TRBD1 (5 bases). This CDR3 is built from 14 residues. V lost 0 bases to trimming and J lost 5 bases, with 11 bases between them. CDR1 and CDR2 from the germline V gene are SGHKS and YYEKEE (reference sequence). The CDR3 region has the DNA TGTGCCAGCAGCTTGGCTCCGGGGGAGACTGAAGCTTTCTTT. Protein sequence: CASSLAPGETEAFF.

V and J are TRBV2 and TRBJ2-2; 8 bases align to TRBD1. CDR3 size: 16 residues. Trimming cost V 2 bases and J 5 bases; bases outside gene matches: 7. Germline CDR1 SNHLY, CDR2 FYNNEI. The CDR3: CASSELGQGITGELFF. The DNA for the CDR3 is TGTGCCAGCAGTGAATTAGGACAGGGTATTACCGGGGAGCTGTTTTTT.

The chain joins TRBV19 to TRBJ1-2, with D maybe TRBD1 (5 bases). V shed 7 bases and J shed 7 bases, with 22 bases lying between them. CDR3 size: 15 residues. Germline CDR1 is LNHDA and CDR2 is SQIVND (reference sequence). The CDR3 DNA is TGTGCCAGTATGAGAACGGCAGGGAAGGAGAGTGGCTACACCTTC. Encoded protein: CASMRTAGKESGYTF. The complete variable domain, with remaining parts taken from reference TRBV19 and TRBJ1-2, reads DGGITQSPKYLFRKEGQNVTLSCEQNLNHDAMYWYRQDPGQGLRLIYYSQIVNDFQKGDIAEGYSVSREKKESFPLTVTSAQKNPTAFYLCASMRTAGKESGYTFGSGTRLTVV.

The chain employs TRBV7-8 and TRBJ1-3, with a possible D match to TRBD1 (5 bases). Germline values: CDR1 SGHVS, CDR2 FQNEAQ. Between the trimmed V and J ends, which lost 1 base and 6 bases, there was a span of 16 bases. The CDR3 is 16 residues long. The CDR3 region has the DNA TGTGCCAGCAGCTTAGATACACAGGCAGCTCAAAACACCATATATTTT. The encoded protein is CASSLDTQAAQNTIYF.

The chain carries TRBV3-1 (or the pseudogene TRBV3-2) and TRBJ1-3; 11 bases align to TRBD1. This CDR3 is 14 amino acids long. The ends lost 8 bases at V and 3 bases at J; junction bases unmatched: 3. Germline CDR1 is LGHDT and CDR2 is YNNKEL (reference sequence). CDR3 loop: CASGQGASGNTIYF. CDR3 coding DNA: TGTGCCAGCGGACAGGGGGCAAGTGGAAACACCATATATTTT.

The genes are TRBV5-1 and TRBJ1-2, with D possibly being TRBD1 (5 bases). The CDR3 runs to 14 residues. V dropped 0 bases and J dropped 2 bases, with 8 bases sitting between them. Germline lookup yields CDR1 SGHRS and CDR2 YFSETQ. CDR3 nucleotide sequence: TGCGCCAGCAGCTTGGAGACAGAGAACTATGGCTACACCTTC. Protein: CASSLETENYGYTF.

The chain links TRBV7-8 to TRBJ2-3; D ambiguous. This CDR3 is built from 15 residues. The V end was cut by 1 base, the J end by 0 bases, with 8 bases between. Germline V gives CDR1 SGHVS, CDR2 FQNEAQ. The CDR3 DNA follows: TGTGCCAGCAGCTTAGAACTTACTAGCACAGATACGCAGTATTTT. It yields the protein CASSLELTSTDTQYF.

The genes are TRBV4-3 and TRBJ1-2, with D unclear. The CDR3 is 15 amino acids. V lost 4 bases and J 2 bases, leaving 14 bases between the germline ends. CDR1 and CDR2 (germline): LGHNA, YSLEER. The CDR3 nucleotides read TGCGCCAGCAGCCCGGACTCTCGAGGGAACTATGGCTACACCTTC. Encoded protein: CASSPDSRGNYGYTF.

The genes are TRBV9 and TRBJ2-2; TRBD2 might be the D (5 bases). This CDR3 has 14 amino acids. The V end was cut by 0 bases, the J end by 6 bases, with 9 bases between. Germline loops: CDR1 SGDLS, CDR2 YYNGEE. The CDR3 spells CASSVGLPSGELFF. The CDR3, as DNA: TGTGCCAGCAGCGTAGGACTACCCTCCGGGGAGCTGTTTTTT.

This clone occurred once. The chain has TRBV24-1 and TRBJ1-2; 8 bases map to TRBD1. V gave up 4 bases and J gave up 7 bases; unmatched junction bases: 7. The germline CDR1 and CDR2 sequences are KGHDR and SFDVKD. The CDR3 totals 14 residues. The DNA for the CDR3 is TGTGCCACCAGTGACCCCGGACAGGGAATTGGCTACACCTTC. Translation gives CATSDPGQGIGYTF.

In DNA form, the CDR3 reads TGTGCCAGCAGCGCAGAGACAGGGGGCAATTCACCCCTCCACTTT. Translating it yields CASSAETGGNSPLHF. The V and J genes are TRBV9 and TRBJ1-6; 10 nucleotides line up with TRBD1. Germline lookup yields CDR1 SGDLS and CDR2 YYNGEE. Losses at the gene ends were 3 bases for V and 7 bases for J; bases not matched to a gene: 4. The CDR3 runs to 15 residues.